Listed below are T cell receptor beta chains from one sample, sequenced in a study of technical replicates of blood from a few donors. Here immunoSEQ multiplex PCR was the method, and the copy in TCRdb shows in-frame clones only, minus some. The top ten hold over 0.2% of the sample, which has tens of thousands of clones, around 93% seen once. Sequences were obtained from T cells isolated from PBMCs. These receptors were taken from a human donor in good health. CDR3s include the opening cysteine and the closing phenylalanine or tryptophan. A D gene is named only where the DNA matches it firmly. The size entry is marked missing in some rows and otherwise reads once, few, many or a size class.

clone size	V gene	J gene	D gene	CDR3 protein	CDR3 DNA
NA	TRBV9	TRBJ2-3	NA	CASSVVVGWGTDTQYF	TGTGCCAGCAGCGTAGTGGTGGGCTGGGGCACAGATACGCAGTATTTT
NA	TRBV19	TRBJ2-1	TRBD2	CASTKLAGGRSEQFF	TGTGCCAGTACCAAACTAGCGGGAGGCCGGAGTGAGCAGTTCTTC
once	TRBV4-1	TRBJ1-2	TRBD1	CASSQGGQYNYGYTF	TGCGCCAGCAGCCAAGGGGGACAGTATAACTATGGCTACACCTTC
once	TRBV28	TRBJ1-1	NA	CASSFLYNTEAFF	TGTGCCAGCAGTTTTCTTTATAACACTGAAGCTTTCTTT
NA	TRBV15	TRBJ2-2	NA	CATSRESLNTGELFF	TGTGCCACCAGCAGAGAAAGCCTGAACACCGGGGAGCTGTTTTTT
NA	TRBV27	TRBJ1-3	NA	CASRNSGGGRAGNTIYF	TGTGCCAGCAGGAACTCCGGAGGAGGGAGGGCCGGAAACACCATATATTTT
once	TRBV19	TRBJ1-2	TRBD1	CASSSDPPGQQYGYTF	TGTGCCAGTAGCAGCGATCCACCGGGACAGCAATATGGCTACACCTTC
NA	TRBV6-6	TRBJ1-1	NA	CASRRGAVMNTEAFF	TGTGCCAGCAGGCGCGGGGCAGTTATGAACACTGAAGCTTTCTTT
NA	TRBV28	TRBJ1-5	TRBD1	CASTATGTGNQPQHF	TGTGCCAGCACTGCTACCGGGACAGGGAATCAGCCCCAGCATTTT
NA	TRBV6-5	TRBJ1-1	NA	CASSRNTEAFF	TGTGCCAGCAGTCGGAACACTGAAGCTTTCTTT
NA	TRBV5-1	TRBJ2-5	TRBD2	CASSQKPPLGGFEGETQYF	TGCGCCAGCAGCCAAAAACCCCCACTGGGAGGGTTTGAGGGAGAGACCCAGTACTTC
NA	TRBV7-8	TRBJ2-1	NA	CASSLELINNEQFF	TGTGCCAGCAGCTTGGAGCTAATAAACAATGAGCAGTTCTTC
NA	TRBV19	TRBJ1-5	TRBD1	CASSTVRDRGLYSNQPQHF	TGTGCCAGTAGTACCGTAAGGGACAGGGGGCTCTATAGCAATCAGCCCCAGCATTTT
once	TRBV4-1	TRBJ2-1	NA	CASSQETRSSYNEQFF	TGCGCCAGCAGCCAAGAGACTAGGAGCTCCTACAATGAGCAGTTCTTC
NA	TRBV6-6	TRBJ1-2	NA	CASSYPGRGDYGYTF	TGTGCCAGCAGTTACCCGGGGAGGGGGGACTATGGCTACACCTTC
NA	TRBV11-2	TRBJ2-7	NA	CASRTGPPSYEQYF	TGTGCCAGCAGAACTGGTCCTCCCTCCTACGAGCAGTACTTC
NA	TRBV5-1	TRBJ2-1	TRBD2	CASREAGVTYNEQFF	TGCGCCAGCAGAGAAGCGGGAGTCACCTACAATGAGCAGTTCTTC
NA	TRBV2	TRBJ2-2	TRBD2	CASRVGAGEGTGELFF	TGTGCCAGCAGGGTCGGAGCGGGAGAAGGCACCGGGGAGCTGTTTTTT
NA	TRBV10-1	TRBJ2-2	NA	CASLPTENTGELFF	TGCGCCAGCCTCCCGACAGAGAACACCGGGGAGCTGTTTTTT
NA	TRBV4-1	TRBJ1-1	NA	CASSQEGGFGGAFF	TGCGCCAGCAGCCAAGAAGGCGGATTTGGGGGGGCTTTCTTT
NA	TRBV7-6	TRBJ2-3	NA	CASSLAPSRDTQYF	TGTGCCAGCAGCTTAGCCCCTAGTCGCGATACGCAGTATTTT
NA	TRBV9	TRBJ2-7	NA	CASSVGDSYEQYF	TGTGCCAGCAGCGTCGGGGACTCCTACGAGCAGTACTTC
NA	TRBV6-5	TRBJ2-3	TRBD2	CASSYPSGRAGDTQYF	TGTGCCAGCAGTTATCCCAGCGGGAGGGCCGGAGATACGCAGTATTTT
NA	TRBV19	TRBJ2-6	TRBD2	CASSMGGVGANVLTF	TGTGCCAGTAGTATGGGAGGGGTCGGGGCCAACGTCCTGACTTTC
NA	TRBV2	TRBJ1-3	NA	CASSERSWGGNTIYF	TGTGCCAGCAGTGAGAGGAGTTGGGGCGGAAACACCATATATTTT
NA	TRBV5-5	TRBJ1-2	TRBD1	CASSLGQLNYGYTF	TGTGCCAGCAGTTTGGGACAGCTAAACTATGGCTACACCTTC
NA	TRBV29-1	TRBJ1-5	NA	CSVDRRVWGNQPQHF	TGCAGCGTTGATCGCAGGGTATGGGGCAATCAGCCCCAGCATTTT
NA	TRBV6-1	TRBJ1-2	TRBD1	CAIFTGVGGYTF	TGTGCCATTTTTACAGGGGTGGGAGGCTACACCTTC
NA	TRBV11-2	TRBJ2-5	NA	CASSLGTVQETQYF	TGTGCCAGCAGCTTAGGCACAGTCCAAGAGACCCAGTACTTC
NA	TRBV9	TRBJ2-1	TRBD2	CASSVERSGGVSMNEQFF	TGTGCCAGCAGCGTAGAGAGGAGCGGGGGGGTCTCAATGAATGAGCAGTTCTTC
NA	TRBV6-1	TRBJ2-7	TRBD1	CASQGGLLPYEQYF	TGTGCCTCACAAGGGGGCCTACTCCCCTACGAGCAGTACTTC
NA	TRBV27	TRBJ2-5	NA	CASSPQAQETQYF	TGTGCCAGCAGTCCCCAAGCCCAAGAGACCCAGTACTTC
NA	TRBV5-6	TRBJ2-7	NA	CASREGVHEQYF	TGTGCCAGCAGGGAGGGTGTCCACGAGCAGTACTTC
NA	TRBV2	TRBJ2-5	NA	CASSVRQQETQYF	TGTGCCAGCAGTGTAAGACAGCAAGAGACCCAGTACTTC
NA	TRBV15	TRBJ2-7	TRBD2	CATSRGGTSGIGEQYF	TGTGCCACCAGCAGAGGGGGGACTAGCGGGATCGGTGAGCAGTACTTC
NA	TRBV6-5	TRBJ1-1	TRBD1	CASNDRGQENTEAFF	TGTGCCAGCAACGACAGGGGGCAAGAGAACACTGAAGCTTTCTTT
NA	TRBV27	TRBJ1-4	NA	CASSLYGGGGKLFF	TGTGCCAGCAGTTTATATGGGGGCGGTGGAAAACTGTTTTTT
few	TRBV6-1	TRBJ1-2	NA	CASGLGWGVYGYTF	TGTGCCAGCGGTCTGGGGTGGGGGGTCTATGGCTACACCTTC
once	TRBV6-5	TRBJ1-1	TRBD1	CASSPFGTGRPEAFF	TGTGCCAGCAGCCCCTTTGGGACAGGGCGGCCTGAAGCTTTCTTT
NA	TRBV11-2	TRBJ1-2	TRBD1	CASSLVGQGNGYTF	TGTGCCAGCAGCTTAGTGGGACAGGGGAATGGCTACACCTTC
NA	TRBV28	TRBJ2-7	NA	CAIQTGTLSYEQYF	TGTGCCATCCAAACCGGGACACTCTCCTACGAGCAGTACTTC
NA	TRBV28	TRBJ1-5	NA	CASSPQVRRQPQHF	TGTGCCAGCAGTCCCCAGGTACGACGTCAGCCCCAGCATTTT
NA	TRBV28	TRBJ2-5	TRBD1	CASSSPGTGETQYF	TGTGCCAGCAGTTCCCCCGGGACAGGGGAGACCCAGTACTTC
NA	TRBV30	TRBJ2-7	TRBD1	CAWRSDRGLSYEQYF	TGTGCCTGGAGATCAGACAGGGGGCTTAGTTACGAGCAGTACTTC
NA	TRBV7-6	TRBJ1-1	NA	CASSLLPGVNTEAFF	TGTGCCAGCAGCTTACTCCCAGGGGTGAACACTGAAGCTTTCTTT
NA	TRBV9	TRBJ1-3	NA	CASSVESLSGNTIYF	TGTGCCAGCAGCGTAGAATCTCTCTCTGGAAACACCATATATTTT
NA	TRBV25-1	TRBJ2-7	NA	CASSAGGFHGSYEQYF	TGTGCCAGCAGCGCAGGAGGATTCCATGGCTCCTACGAGCAGTACTTC
few	TRBV2	TRBJ2-7	TRBD1	CASSGGTGGLYEQYF	TGTGCCAGCAGTGGCGGGACAGGGGGCCTCTACGAGCAGTACTTC
NA	TRBV2	TRBJ1-1	TRBD1	CASSDGGHRGQNTEAFF	TGTGCCAGCAGCGACGGTGGGCACAGGGGGCAAAACACTGAAGCTTTCTTT
once	TRBV9	TRBJ2-1	TRBD2	CASSVSGGEHNEQFF	TGTGCCAGCAGCGTTAGCGGGGGGGAGCACAATGAGCAGTTCTTC
NA	TRBV25-1	TRBJ2-7	NA	CASSLSYEQYF	TGTGCCAGCAGTCTGTCCTACGAGCAGTACTTC
NA	TRBV28	TRBJ1-1	TRBD1	CAVRGLSEAFF	TGTGCCGTAAGGGGGCTATCTGAAGCTTTCTTT
NA	TRBV7-7	TRBJ2-2	NA	CASSLGVDTGELFF	TGTGCCAGCAGCTTAGGAGTCGACACCGGGGAGCTGTTTTTT